This T cell receptor (beta chain) derives from a study of T-cell reconstitution after alpha-beta-depleted transplantation in children (dated by TCRdb to the mid-2010s). Background on the whole study: Using TCR repertoire profiling, the study followed T-cell immune reconstitution in a quantitative way in children after TCRalphabeta/CD19-depleted allogeneic hematopoietic cell transplantation.

Libraries were built with PCR. Sequencing used an Illumina HiSeq 2500. TCR library preparation used molecular barcoding, with unique molecular identifiers applied to normalize quantification of the TCRbeta repertoire. Starting from the raw public reads, TCRdb applied fastp trimming at Q25, assembled clones with MiXCR and retained in-frame beta chains. Records with the same CDR3 protein are collapsed into one entry carrying the most frequent genes and DNA. This sample gives some 530,000 distinct CDR3 sequences in total; approximately 12% of them show up just once. The ten largest clonotypes hold more than 5.5% of the sample. Remarks on this clonotype: Its antigen is not yet known. Base qualities are not recorded, but no much larger clone differs from it by a single base.

Taken from the germline V gene, the CDR1 and CDR2 loops are MGHDK and SYGVNS. Including the terminal cysteine and phenylalanine, the CDR3 comprises 14 residues. This entry keeps only the CDR3 DNA: 42 bases, framed from base 1. V and J are truncated by 1 base and 2 bases respectively, leaving an intervening sequence of 9 bases. The V gene is TRBV25-1 and the J gene is TRBJ2-7; no D gene can be assigned with confidence. Source: PBMCs from the stem cell graft donor, taken from the stem cell graft. This sequence originates from a human donor who donated a stem cell graft to a child with combined immunodeficiency. The DNA sequence reads TGTGCCAGCAGTGAATCGTTTAGCACCTACGAGCAGTACTTC. It specifies CASSESFSTYEQYF.